The sequence of this T cell receptor (beta chain) was determined in a study of metastatic and nonmetastatic thyroid tumors. Study details: The comparison covered peripheral blood and tumor or nodule tissue in malignant and benign thyroid patients. Whole-study findings and limits: It was reported that TCR beta diversity was significantly higher in malignant thyroid tumors than benign nodules, in blood and tumor.

The V gene lost 5 bases and the J gene lost 2 bases, with 12 bases spanning the gap. The germline gives CDR1 SGHNT, CDR2 YENEEA. This CDR3 is 15 amino acids long. Authors' data handling: The study took CDR3 differences across clinicopathological groups and made a distant-metastasis classifier for papillary thyroid cancer from them. TCRdb ran MiXCR on the PCR reads. For this entry, the V and J calls and clone size follow TCRdb and not the study's own pipeline. The repertoire holds under 75,000 clones, with 18% as singletons. Patients underwent thyroid surgery, and none had received any treatment before it. This clone was recorded at least ten times. The antigen is unknown.

Sequencing was done on a sample of blood. The rearrangement links TRBV11-3 to TRBJ2-2; D might be TRBD1 or TRBD2, each matching 5 bases. The TCR comes from a female donor with papillary thyroid cancer or a benign thyroid nodule (not recorded which). Some clones in this sample may be carry-over from other donors' samples. Here the CDR3 DNA reads TGTGCCAGCAGCACACTAGGGGTCAACACCGGGGAGCTGTTTTTT. Its protein is CASSTLGVNTGELFF.